The TCR beta chain described here comes from a study of shared clonotypes between healthy human individuals. Whole-study findings and limits: In four donors, around 4.5% of naive CD4 clonotypes appeared in common. Rarefaction showed sorted-subset sequencing was incomplete despite large depth.

A deep-level run was used for the assay. An even split of each subset's genomic DNA across several immunoSEQ plates was performed. The data were produced by immunoSEQ multiplex PCR, yet TCRdb's version contains in-frame clones alone and is incomplete. The sample has some 1,900,000 clones, about 95% seen once. Naive CD8 cells lacked CD45RO and underwent positive selection for CCR7, leaving out terminally differentiated effector memory CD45RA+ cells. There are 16 residues in the CDR3. V lost 3 bases to trimming and J lost 3 bases; unmatched junction nucleotides: 8. The germline V gene has CDR1 MGHRA and CDR2 YSYEKL. Concerning this clone: What it binds is unknown.

The sequence was obtained from a man between 18 and 29 years old in good health. The sequenced sample consisted of naive CD8+ T cells sorted from blood. The chain carries TRBV4-1 and TRBJ2-7, with TRBD2 identical over 10 bases. The CDR3 region is CASSHLAGAPNYEQYF. DNA of the CDR3: TGCGCCAGCAGCCATCTAGCGGGAGCGCCAAACTACGAGCAGTACTTC.